This T cell receptor (beta chain) was sequenced for a study of blood T cells in healthy people across ages. The ends were cut back, 2 bases at V and 1 base at J, with 10 bases in the middle. The CDR3 sequence is 15 residues long. The germline CDR1 and CDR2 sequences are SGHTS and YDEGEE. This clonotype came up a few times. A J-beta primer mix and a sample-barcoded 5' primer were used in a second PCR of roughly 6 to 11 cycles. TCRdb re-analysed the 5' RACE reads in MiXCR, keeping a single row per CDR3 protein. Of more than 700,000 distinct CDR3 sequences in the sample, about half were seen once. The rearrangement joins TRBV5-8 to TRBJ2-1; D gene ambiguous. Sequenced material: blood. The sequence was obtained from an elderly man in good health. This CDR3 reads CASSFDVPSYNEQFF. The CDR3 region has the DNA TGTGCCAGCAGCTTCGACGTCCCTTCCTACAATGAGCAGTTCTTC.